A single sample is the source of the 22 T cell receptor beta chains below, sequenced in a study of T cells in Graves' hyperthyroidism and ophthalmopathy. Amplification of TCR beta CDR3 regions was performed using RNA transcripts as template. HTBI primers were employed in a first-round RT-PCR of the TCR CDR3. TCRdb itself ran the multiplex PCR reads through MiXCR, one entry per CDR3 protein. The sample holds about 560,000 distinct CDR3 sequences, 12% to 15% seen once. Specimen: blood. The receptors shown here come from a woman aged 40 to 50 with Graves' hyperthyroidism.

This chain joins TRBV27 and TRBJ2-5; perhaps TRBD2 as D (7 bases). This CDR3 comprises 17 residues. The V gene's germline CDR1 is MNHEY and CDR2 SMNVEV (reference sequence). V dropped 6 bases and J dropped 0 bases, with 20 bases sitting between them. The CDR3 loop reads CASRLRGTGRDQETQYF. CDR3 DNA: TGTGCCAGCAGGCTTAGGGGGACTGGGAGGGACCAAGAGACCCAGTACTTC.

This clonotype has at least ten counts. CDR3 in DNA: TGTGCCAGCAGCCCAAATAGCGGGAGTCGGCGAGAGCAGTTCTTC. Protein sequence: CASSPNSGSRREQFF. The chain carries TRBV28 and TRBJ2-1; 9 bases agree with TRBD2. This CDR3 is built from 15 residues. With V trimmed by 6 bases and J by 10 bases, 13 bases remained unmatched. The germline V gene encodes CDR1 MDHEN and CDR2 SYDVKM.

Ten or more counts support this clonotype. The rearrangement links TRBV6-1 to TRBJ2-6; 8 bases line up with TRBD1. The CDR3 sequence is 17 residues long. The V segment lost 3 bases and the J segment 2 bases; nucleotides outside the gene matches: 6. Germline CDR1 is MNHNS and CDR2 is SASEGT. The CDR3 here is CASSDRGPFAGANVLTF. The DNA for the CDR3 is TGTGCCAGCAGTGACAGGGGGCCTTTTGCTGGGGCCAACGTCCTGACTTTC.

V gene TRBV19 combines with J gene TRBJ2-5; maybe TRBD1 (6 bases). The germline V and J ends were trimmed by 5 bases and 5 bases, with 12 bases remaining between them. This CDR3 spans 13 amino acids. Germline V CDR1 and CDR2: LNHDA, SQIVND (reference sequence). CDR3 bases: TGTGCCAGTAGTTACAGGGTTTCGGAGACCCAGTACTTC. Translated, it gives CASSYRVSETQYF.

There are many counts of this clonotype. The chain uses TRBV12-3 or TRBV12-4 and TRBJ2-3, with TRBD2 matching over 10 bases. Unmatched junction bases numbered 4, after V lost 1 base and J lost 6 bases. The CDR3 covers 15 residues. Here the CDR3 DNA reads TGTGCCAGCAGTTTAGACCCGACTAGCGGGGATACGCAGTATTTT. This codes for CASSLDPTSGDTQYF.

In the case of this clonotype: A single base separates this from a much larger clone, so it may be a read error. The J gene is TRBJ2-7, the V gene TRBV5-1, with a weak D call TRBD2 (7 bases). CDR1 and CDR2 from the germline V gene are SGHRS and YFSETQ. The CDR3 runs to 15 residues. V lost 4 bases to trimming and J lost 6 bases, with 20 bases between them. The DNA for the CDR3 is TGCGCCAGCAGCCCTGCGGACAGAGGGACTATCGAGCAGTACTTC. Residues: CASSPADRGTIEQYF.

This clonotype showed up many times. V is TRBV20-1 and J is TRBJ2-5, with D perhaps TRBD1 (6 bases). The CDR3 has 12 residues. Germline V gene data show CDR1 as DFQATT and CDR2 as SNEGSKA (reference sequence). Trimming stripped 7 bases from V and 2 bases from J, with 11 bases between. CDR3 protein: CSVRQEQETQYF. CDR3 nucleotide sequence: TGCAGTGTGAGACAGGAGCAAGAGACCCAGTACTTC.

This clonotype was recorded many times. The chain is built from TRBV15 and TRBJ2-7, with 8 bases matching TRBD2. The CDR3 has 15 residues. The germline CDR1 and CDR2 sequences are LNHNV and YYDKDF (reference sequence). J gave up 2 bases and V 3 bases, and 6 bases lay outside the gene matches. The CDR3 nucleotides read TGTGCCACCAGCAGCCGGACTAGCTTAACCTACGAGCAGTACTTC. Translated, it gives CATSSRTSLTYEQYF.

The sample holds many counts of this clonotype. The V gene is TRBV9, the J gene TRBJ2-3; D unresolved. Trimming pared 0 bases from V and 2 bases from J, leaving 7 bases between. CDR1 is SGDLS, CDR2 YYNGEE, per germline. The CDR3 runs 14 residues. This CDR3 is CASSVAQNTDTQYF. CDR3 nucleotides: TGTGCCAGCAGCGTAGCACAGAACACAGATACGCAGTATTTT.

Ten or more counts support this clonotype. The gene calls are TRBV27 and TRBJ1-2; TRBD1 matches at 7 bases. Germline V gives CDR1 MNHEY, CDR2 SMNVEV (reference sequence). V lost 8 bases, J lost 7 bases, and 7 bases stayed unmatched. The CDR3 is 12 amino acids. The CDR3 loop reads CASGDRVFGYTF. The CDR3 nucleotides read TGTGCCAGCGGAGACAGGGTGTTTGGCTACACCTTC.

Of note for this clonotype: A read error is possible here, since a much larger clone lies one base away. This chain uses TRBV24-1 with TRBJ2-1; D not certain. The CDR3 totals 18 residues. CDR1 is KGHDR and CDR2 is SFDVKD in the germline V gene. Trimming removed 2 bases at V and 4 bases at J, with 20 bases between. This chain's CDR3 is CATSDSDGARAPYNEQFF. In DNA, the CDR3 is TGTGCCACCAGTGATTCAGACGGCGCAAGGGCTCCGTACAATGAGCAGTTCTTC.

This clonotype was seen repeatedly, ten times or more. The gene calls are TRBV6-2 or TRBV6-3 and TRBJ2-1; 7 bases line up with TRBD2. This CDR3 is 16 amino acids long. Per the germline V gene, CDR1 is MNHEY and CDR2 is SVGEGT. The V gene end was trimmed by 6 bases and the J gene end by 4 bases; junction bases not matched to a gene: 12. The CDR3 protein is CASRGIAGHRYNEQFF. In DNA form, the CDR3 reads TGTGCCAGCAGGGGGATAGCGGGCCACCGGTACAATGAGCAGTTCTTC.

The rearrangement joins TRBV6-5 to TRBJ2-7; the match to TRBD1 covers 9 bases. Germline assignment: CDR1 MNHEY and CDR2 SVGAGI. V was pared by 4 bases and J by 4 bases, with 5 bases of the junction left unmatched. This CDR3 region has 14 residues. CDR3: CASSSTGGGYEQYF. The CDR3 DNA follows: TGTGCCAGCAGTTCTACAGGGGGCGGGTACGAGCAGTACTTC.

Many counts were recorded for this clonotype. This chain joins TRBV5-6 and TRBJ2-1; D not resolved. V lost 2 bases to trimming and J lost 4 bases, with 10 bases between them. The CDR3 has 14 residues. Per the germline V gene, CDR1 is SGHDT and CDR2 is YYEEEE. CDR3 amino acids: CASSFPPLYNEQFF. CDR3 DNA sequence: TGTGCCAGCAGCTTCCCCCCCCTTTACAATGAGCAGTTCTTC.

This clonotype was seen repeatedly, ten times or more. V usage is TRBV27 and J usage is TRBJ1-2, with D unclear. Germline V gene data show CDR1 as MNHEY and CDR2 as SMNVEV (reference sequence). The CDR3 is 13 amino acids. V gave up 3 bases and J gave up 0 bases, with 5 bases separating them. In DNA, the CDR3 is TGTGCCAGCAGTTTTGGGGCTAACTATGGCTACACCTTC. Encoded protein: CASSFGANYGYTF.

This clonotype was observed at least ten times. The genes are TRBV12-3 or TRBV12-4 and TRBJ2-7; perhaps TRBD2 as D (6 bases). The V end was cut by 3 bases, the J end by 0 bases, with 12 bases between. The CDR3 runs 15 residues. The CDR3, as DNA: TGTGCCAGCAGTTTCGGAGGGCGGCTCTCCTACGAGCAGTACTTC. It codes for CASSFGGRLSYEQYF.

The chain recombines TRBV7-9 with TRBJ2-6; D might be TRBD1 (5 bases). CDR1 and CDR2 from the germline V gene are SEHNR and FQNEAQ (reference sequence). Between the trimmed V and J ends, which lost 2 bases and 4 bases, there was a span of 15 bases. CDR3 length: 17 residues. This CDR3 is CASSLKSGMGGANVLTF. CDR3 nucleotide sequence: TGTGCCAGCAGCTTAAAATCAGGGATGGGCGGGGCCAACGTCCTGACTTTC. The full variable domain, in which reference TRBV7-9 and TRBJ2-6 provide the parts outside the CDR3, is DTGVSQNPRHKITKRGQNVTFRCDPISEHNRLYWYRQTLGQGPEFLTYFQNEAQLEKSRLLSDRFSAERPKGSFSTLEIQRTEQGDSAMYLCASSLKSGMGGANVLTFGAGSRLTVL.

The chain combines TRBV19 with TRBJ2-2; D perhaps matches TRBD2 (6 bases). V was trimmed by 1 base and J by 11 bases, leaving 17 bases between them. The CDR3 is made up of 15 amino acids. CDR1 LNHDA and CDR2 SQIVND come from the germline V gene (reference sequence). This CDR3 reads CASSIAGSGSGELFF. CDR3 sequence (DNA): TGTGCCAGTAGTATAGCCGGGAGCGGTTCAGGCGAGCTGTTTTTT.

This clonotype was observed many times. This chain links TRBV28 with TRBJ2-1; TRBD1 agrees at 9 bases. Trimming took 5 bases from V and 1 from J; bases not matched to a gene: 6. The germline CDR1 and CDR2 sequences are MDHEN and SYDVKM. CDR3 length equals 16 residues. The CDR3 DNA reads TGTGCCAGCAGTAGGCCGGGACAGGGTTCCTACAATGAGCAGTTCTTC. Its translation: CASSRPGQGSYNEQFF.

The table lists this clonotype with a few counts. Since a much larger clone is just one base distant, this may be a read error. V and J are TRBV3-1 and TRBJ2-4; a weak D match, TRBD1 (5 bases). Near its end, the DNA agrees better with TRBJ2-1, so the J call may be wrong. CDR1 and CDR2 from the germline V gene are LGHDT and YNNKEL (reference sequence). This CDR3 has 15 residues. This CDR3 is CASSQDAQARNIQFF. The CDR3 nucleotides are TGTGCCAGCAGCCAAGATGCACAGGCACGGAACATTCAGTTCTTC.

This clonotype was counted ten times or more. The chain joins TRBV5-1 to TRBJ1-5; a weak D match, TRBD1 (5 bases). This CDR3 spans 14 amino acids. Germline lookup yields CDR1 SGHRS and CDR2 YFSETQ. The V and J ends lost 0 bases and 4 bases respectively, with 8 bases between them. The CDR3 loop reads CASSLEGPNQPQHF. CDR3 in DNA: TGCGCCAGCAGCTTGGAGGGGCCTAATCAGCCCCAGCATTTT.

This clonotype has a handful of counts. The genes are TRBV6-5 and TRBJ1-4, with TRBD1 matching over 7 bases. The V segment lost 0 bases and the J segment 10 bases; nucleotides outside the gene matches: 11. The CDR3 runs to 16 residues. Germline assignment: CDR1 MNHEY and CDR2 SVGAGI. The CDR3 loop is CASSYSKGGTEGKLFF. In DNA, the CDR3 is TGTGCCAGCAGTTACTCGAAGGGAGGGACAGAAGGAAAACTGTTTTTT.